Each of the 15 T cell receptor beta chains below was sequenced from the same sample in a study of identical twins. TCRdb passed the 5' RACE reads through MiXCR, listing each CDR3 protein once. This sample has about 530,000 distinct CDR3 sequences; around 22% occur once, and the top ten carry about 0.5%. The sample also formed part of further work on yellow fever vaccine responses in identical twins.

The sequenced material came from CD4+ T cells sorted from blood. Receptors originate from a woman between 18 and 29 years old in good health.

This sequence joins TRBV7-9 and TRBJ1-4; D is unclear. V was cut by 9 bases and J by 5 bases, with 13 bases left in between. There are 13 residues in the CDR3. Germline V lookup: CDR1 SEHNR, CDR2 FQNEAQ (reference sequence). As DNA, the CDR3 is TGTGCCAGAAACAGTACCCTCAATGAAAAACTGTTTTTT. Translating gives CARNSTLNEKLFF.

This rearrangement joins TRBV9 to TRBJ2-2; D unresolved. CDR1 and CDR2 from the germline V gene are SGDLS and YYNGEE. Trimming shortened V by 0 bases and J by 3 bases, and 6 bases separated the two germline ends. CDR3 length: 14 amino acids. The DNA of the CDR3 is TGTGCCAGCAGCGTAGGTTCCGACACCGGGGAGCTGTTTTTT. This encodes CASSVGSDTGELFF.

This clonotype was observed a handful of times. The rearrangement uses TRBV20-1 and TRBJ2-3; D remains ambiguous. CDR1 is DFQATT, CDR2 SNEGSKA, per germline (reference sequence). The CDR3 extends over 11 amino acids. Trimming removed 5 bases from V and 6 bases from J, with 9 bases in between. CDR3 loop: CSADGGDTQYF. The CDR3 nucleotides are TGCAGTGCTGATGGTGGGGATACGCAGTATTTT.

The V call is TRBV28, the J call TRBJ1-3; no clear D gene. The germline gives CDR1 MDHEN, CDR2 SYDVKM. CDR3 length equals 15 residues. Trimming left V 5 bases short and J 3 bases short, with 14 bases between. The CDR3 DNA reads TGTGCCAGCAGTATCGAGAACCGGAGTGGAAACACCATATATTTT. Its protein product is CASSIENRSGNTIYF.

This clonotype was seen a few times. The chain uses TRBV4-1 and TRBJ2-1, with 8 bases matching TRBD1. The CDR3 runs to 16 residues. V lost 0 bases and J lost 4; bases outside the gene matches: 5. Germline CDR1 and CDR2: MGHRA and YSYEKL. DNA of the CDR3: TGCGCCAGCAGCCAAGAGGACAGGGTGGGATACAATGAGCAGTTCTTC. Protein: CASSQEDRVGYNEQFF.

This clonotype was counted a few times. V gene TRBV20-1 combines with J gene TRBJ2-1; the D gene is possibly TRBD2 (5 bases). V gave up 2 bases and J gave up 2 bases, with 13 bases separating them. Looked up from germline, CDR1 is DFQATT and CDR2 is SNEGSKA (reference sequence). The CDR3 has 15 residues. The CDR3 spells CSARPPGSAYNEQFF. The DNA for the CDR3 is TGCAGTGCTAGACCCCCGGGGTCAGCCTACAATGAGCAGTTCTTC.

This clonotype was counted a few times. The genes are TRBV5-1 and TRBJ1-4; no clear D. Germline V gene data show CDR1 as SGHRS and CDR2 as YFSETQ. Trimming shortened V by 5 bases and J by 5 bases, and 10 bases separated the two germline ends. This CDR3 contains 13 residues. This CDR3 is CASRRAMNEKLFF. The CDR3 bases are TGCGCCAGCAGGAGGGCTATGAATGAAAAACTGTTTTTT.

This chain joins TRBV2 and TRBJ2-7; 7 bases match TRBD1. CDR1 is SNHLY and CDR2 is FYNNEI in the germline V gene. V trimming: 8 bases; J trimming: 2 bases; junction bases outside the gene matches: 9. The CDR3 is 14 amino acids. The CDR3 region has the DNA TGTGCCAGCCTAATTTCGGGACAGCCCTACGAGCAGTACTTC. Amino acid sequence: CASLISGQPYEQYF. The entire variable domain, with the rest obtained from reference TRBV2 and TRBJ2-7, is as follows: EPEVTQTPSHQVTQMGQEVILRCVPISNHLYFYWYRQILGQKVEFLVSFYNNEISEKSEIFDDQFSVERPDGSNFTLKIRSTKLEDSAMYFCASLISGQPYEQYFGPGTRLTVT.

This clonotype showed up just a few times. The V gene is TRBV28, the J gene TRBJ1-6; D is uncertain. There are 14 residues in the CDR3. CDR1 is MDHEN and CDR2 is SYDVKM in the germline V gene. Trimming took 7 bases from V and 7 from J, leaving 14 bases between them. The CDR3 loop reads CASIWAAENSPLHF. In nucleotides, the CDR3 is TGTGCCAGCATTTGGGCGGCAGAGAATTCACCCCTCCACTTT.

This clonotype was seen a few times. The chain has TRBV6-1 and TRBJ2-7; D is perhaps TRBD1 or TRBD2 (5 bases each). Germline V gives CDR1 MNHNS, CDR2 SASEGT. The V gene lost 5 bases and the J gene lost 0 bases, with 11 bases spanning the gap. The CDR3 has 14 residues. As DNA, the CDR3 is TGTGCCAGCAGTCAGACGGGACGCTCCTACGAGCAGTACGTC. Its protein product is CASSQTGRSYEQYV.

In nucleotides, the CDR3 is TGCGCCAGCAGCTTGTGGGGGGATGGCTACACCTTC. Translating gives CASSLWGDGYTF. This chain links TRBV5-1 with TRBJ1-2; maybe TRBD1 (5 bases). CDR1 and CDR2 from the germline V gene are SGHRS and YFSETQ. Trimming removed 1 base from V and 6 bases from J, with 7 bases in between. The CDR3 length is 12 residues.

This clonotype was found many times. The chain employs TRBV5-1 and TRBJ2-7, with 11 positions matching TRBD2. The germline V gene has CDR1 SGHRS and CDR2 YFSETQ. This CDR3 is 14 amino acids long. Unmatched junction bases numbered 2, after V lost 0 bases and J lost 6 bases. Written as DNA, the CDR3 is TGCGCCAGCAGCTTGGGACTAGCGGGATCCGAGCAGTACTTC. Residues: CASSLGLAGSEQYF.

The chain carries TRBV12-3 or TRBV12-4 and TRBJ2-1; D not certain. The V gene lost 4 bases and the J gene lost 6 bases, with 16 bases spanning the gap. The length of the CDR3 is 15 residues. CDR3 region: CASSSGPSIGNEQFF. CDR3 DNA: TGTGCCAGCAGTTCCGGGCCCAGTATTGGCAATGAGCAGTTCTTC.

A note on this clonotype: Mismatch with germline at one junction end may stem from a read error. The CDR3 bases are TGTGCCAACAGTGAGAGTTACAGGGGCCCGCAGTTCTTC. Its translation: CANSESYRGPQFF. The gene calls are TRBV2 and TRBJ2-1; 7 positions agree with TRBD1. In germline, CDR1 is SNHLY, CDR2 FYNNEI. The CDR3 loop spans 13 amino acids.

The rearrangement joins TRBV5-4 to TRBJ1-2, with D tentatively TRBD1 (5 bases). V shed 4 bases and J shed 3 bases, with 10 bases lying between them. The germline CDR1 and CDR2 sequences are SGHNT and YYREEE (reference sequence). This CDR3 region has 13 residues. The CDR3 DNA reads TGTGCCAGCAGCGCCCAGGGCGACTATGGCTACACCTTC. It specifies CASSAQGDYGYTF.